The 27 T cell receptor beta chains reported below all come from one sample, sequenced in a study of long-term antiretroviral therapy in people with HIV. Samples were assayed with immunoSEQ v3.0 at survey level. Assay used: immunoSEQ multiplex PCR; TCRdb lists only in-frame clones, some missing. The repertoire includes approximately 24,000 clones, about 76% of them detected once, and 16% sits in the top ten. The sequencing here drew on unsorted PBMCs, taken at the start of antiretroviral therapy, before treatment. The receptors originated from a woman under 30 with HIV.

The chain recombines TRBV4-3 with TRBJ1-1, with no clear D. This CDR3 is built from 17 residues. V lost 0 bases and J 5 bases, leaving 19 bases between the germline ends. The germline V gene has CDR1 LGHNA and CDR2 YSLEER. CDR3 loop: CASSQDLPTRARTEAFF. The CDR3 bases are TGCGCCAGCAGCCAAGATCTTCCCACAAGGGCTCGGACTGAAGCTTTCTTT.

This clone was picked up a small number of times. The genes are TRBV7-9 and TRBJ1-6; D is unresolved. V lost 7 bases and J lost 3, with 10 bases in between. This CDR3 is built from 14 residues. Germline V gene sequence: CDR1 SEHNR, CDR2 FQNEAQ (reference sequence). The chain's CDR3 is CASTSSSYNSPLHF. The CDR3 DNA sequence: TGTGCCAGCACCTCATCCAGCTATAATTCACCCCTCCACTTT.

The chain is built from TRBV5-1 and TRBJ2-1; TRBD2 aligns across 8 bases. Germline V gene lookup returns CDR1 SGHRS and CDR2 YFSETQ. V lost 0 bases to trimming and J lost 2 bases; unmatched junction nucleotides: 4. The CDR3 consists of 16 residues. The CDR3 spells CASSLAGTSTYNEQFF. DNA for the CDR3: TGCGCCAGCAGCTTGGCCGGGACTAGTACCTACAATGAGCAGTTCTTC.

The chain carries TRBV10-3 and TRBJ2-1; no firm D call. The germline V and J ends were trimmed by 4 bases and 3 bases, with 16 bases remaining between them. The germline V gene encodes CDR1 ENHRY and CDR2 SYGVKD. CDR3 length equals 16 residues. The CDR3 reads CAISVLREPNYNEQFF. As DNA, the CDR3 is TGTGCCATCAGTGTACTTCGCGAGCCTAACTACAATGAGCAGTTCTTC.

The chain couples TRBV30 to TRBJ2-7, with 7 bases identical to TRBD2. V gave up 5 bases and J gave up 0 bases; unmatched junction bases: 10. The CDR3 has 15 amino acids. Germline V lookup: CDR1 GTSNPN, CDR2 SVGIG (reference sequence). The CDR3 spells CAWVHTSDSSYEQYF. CDR3 nucleotide sequence: TGTGCCTGGGTACACACTAGCGACTCCTCCTACGAGCAGTACTTC.

The chain has TRBV4-2 and TRBJ1-2; the D gene is possibly TRBD1 (5 bases). The V and J ends lost 0 bases and 4 bases respectively, with 12 bases between them. Germline loops: CDR1 LGHNA, CDR2 YNFKEQ. The CDR3 contains 15 residues. This chain's CDR3 is CASSQDLDSSYGYTF. The CDR3 DNA reads TGTGCCAGCAGCCAAGATCTTGACAGCTCCTATGGCTACACCTTC.

DNA for the CDR3: TGTGCCAGCACCCGAGCTAAGGATACGCAGTATTTT. It yields the protein CASTRAKDTQYF. The chain is built from TRBV2 and TRBJ2-3, with no clear D. The CDR3 is 12 amino acids. Germline V gene sequence: CDR1 SNHLY, CDR2 FYNNEI. The V end was cut by 7 bases, the J end by 6 bases, with 11 bases between.

The chain employs TRBV13 and TRBJ2-7; D perhaps matches TRBD1 (6 bases). Germline V gives CDR1 PRHDT, CDR2 FYEKMQ (reference sequence). CDR3 length equals 15 residues. V lost 0 bases, J lost 1 base, and 10 bases lay in between. As DNA, the CDR3 is TGTGCCAGCAGCTTAGGGACAGGCGGGTCCTACGAGCAGTACTTC. Translating it yields CASSLGTGGSYEQYF.

The chain employs TRBV9 and TRBJ1-6; D uncertain. This CDR3 has 15 amino acids. V was cut by 0 bases and J by 12 bases, with 16 bases left in between. Per germline, CDR1 SGDLS and CDR2 YYNGEE. CDR3 region: CASSVVGDDREPLHF. As DNA, the CDR3 is TGTGCCAGCAGCGTAGTCGGAGACGACCGGGAACCCCTCCACTTT.

The V call is TRBV28, the J call TRBJ2-7; no definite D call. The V end was cut by 2 bases, the J end by 2 bases, with 7 bases between. Germline lookup yields CDR1 MDHEN and CDR2 SYDVKM. The CDR3 covers 13 residues. The CDR3 is CASSLMATYEQYF. In nucleotides, the CDR3 is TGTGCCAGCAGTTTAATGGCCACCTACGAGCAGTACTTC.

The chain has TRBV6-5 and TRBJ2-6; D not resolved. V shed 2 bases and J shed 0 bases, with 8 bases lying between them. Germline-derived CDR1 and CDR2 are MNHEY and SVGAGI. This CDR3 region has 16 residues. The CDR3 coding sequence is TGTGCCAGCAGTTACCGACGTAGCTCTGGGGCCAACGTCCTGACTTTC. This translates into CASSYRRSSGANVLTF.

This chain joins TRBV6-5 and TRBJ2-1, with 11 bases fitting TRBD1. The J segment lost 8 bases and the V segment lost 4 bases, leaving 7 bases of the junction unmatched. CDR3 length: 15 amino acids. The V gene's germline CDR1 is MNHEY and CDR2 SVGAGI. The CDR3 sequence: CASSSPGQGVYEQFF. The CDR3 bases are TGTGCCAGCAGTTCGCCGGGACAGGGGGTGTATGAGCAGTTCTTC.

This clone showed up just a few times. The chain recombines TRBV7-9 with TRBJ2-3, with D possibly matching TRBD1 (6 bases). The germline V and J ends were trimmed by 1 base and 5 bases, with 13 bases remaining between them. The CDR3 extends over 15 amino acids. Germline assignment: CDR1 SEHNR and CDR2 FQNEAQ (reference sequence). The CDR3 loop is CASSLVKGVRDTQYF. CDR3 coding DNA: TGTGCCAGCAGCTTAGTAAAGGGGGTTAGAGATACGCAGTATTTT.

This rearrangement joins TRBV10-1 to TRBJ2-5; the D gene is possibly TRBD2 (5 bases). V lost 3 bases to trimming and J lost 2 bases, with 10 bases between them. From germline, CDR1 is WNHNN and CDR2 SYGVQD (reference sequence). The CDR3 is made up of 14 amino acids. CDR3 loop: CASSDEGFQETQYF. CDR3 nucleotide sequence: TGCGCCAGCAGTGATGAGGGCTTTCAAGAGACCCAGTACTTC.

This chain links TRBV7-3 with TRBJ2-2; no reliable D call. Germline CDR1 reads SGHTA; CDR2 reads FQGTGA. The CDR3 sequence is 13 residues long. The V and J ends lost 5 bases and 2 bases respectively, with 6 bases between them. The CDR3 protein is CASSRLNTGELFF. The CDR3, as DNA: TGTGCCAGCAGCCGTCTCAACACCGGGGAGCTGTTTTTT.

The sample holds one count of this clone. The rearrangement uses TRBV30 and TRBJ2-3; TRBD2 aligns across 8 bases. This CDR3 is 14 amino acids long. With V trimmed by 3 bases and J by 3 bases, 5 bases remained unmatched. The germline CDR1 and CDR2 sequences are GTSNPN and SVGIG (reference sequence). The CDR3 here is CAWRSSGRTDTQYF. In DNA, the CDR3 is TGTGCCTGGAGATCCAGCGGGAGAACAGATACGCAGTATTTT. Complete variable domain (other parts from reference TRBV30 and TRBJ2-3): SQTIHQWPATLVQPVGSPLSLECTVEGTSNPNLYWYRQAAGRGLQLLFYSVGIGQISSEVPQNLSASRPQDRQFILSSKKLLLSDSGFYLCAWRSSGRTDTQYFGPGTRLTVL.

This chain joins TRBV28 and TRBJ2-7; 8 positions match TRBD1. CDR3 length: 13 residues. J lost 7 bases, V lost 6 bases, and 8 bases had no gene match. Per germline, CDR1 MDHEN and CDR2 SYDVKM. The CDR3: CASSATGEWEQYF. In nucleotides, the CDR3 is TGTGCCAGCAGCGCGACAGGGGAGTGGGAGCAGTACTTC.

V gene TRBV29-1 combines with J gene TRBJ1-4; D is ambiguous. The CDR3 runs to 13 residues. V was pared by 7 bases and J by 7 bases, with 16 bases between. Germline CDR1 SQVTM, CDR2 ANQGSEA. This CDR3 is CSASSGVLEKLFF. DNA for the CDR3: TGCAGCGCTTCCTCGGGAGTTCTTGAAAAACTGTTTTTT.

V gene TRBV4-3 combines with J gene TRBJ1-1; 7 bases are shared with TRBD1. The germline V gene encodes CDR1 LGHNA and CDR2 YSLEER. The CDR3 covers 16 residues. J lost 4 bases, V lost 2 bases, and 10 bases had no gene match. Here the CDR3 reads CASSQKQGSGGTEAFF. CDR3 coding DNA: TGCGCCAGCAGCCAAAAACAGGGGTCAGGAGGCACTGAAGCTTTCTTT.

The rearrangement joins TRBV27 to TRBJ2-7; either TRBD1 or TRBD2 may supply D (5 bases each). V lost 3 bases and J lost 5, with 14 bases in between. In germline, CDR1 is MNHEY, CDR2 SMNVEV (reference sequence). The CDR3 contains 14 residues. CDR3 nucleotides: TGTGCCAGCAGTTTTATTGAGGGGCGGGACGAGCAGTACTTC. It yields the protein CASSFIEGRDEQYF.

The rearrangement uses TRBV10-3 and TRBJ1-1, with a tentative D call TRBD1 (5 bases). There are 14 residues in the CDR3. Deletions cut 0 bases from V and 6 bases from J, with 11 bases between. Looked up from germline, CDR1 is ENHRY and CDR2 is SYGVKD. CDR3: CAISESIRGAEAFF. The CDR3 DNA reads TGTGCCATCAGTGAGTCGATCCGGGGGGCTGAAGCTTTCTTT.

A few counts support this clone. V and J are TRBV15 and TRBJ2-7; 10 bases map to TRBD1. Looked up from germline, CDR1 is LNHNV and CDR2 is YYDKDF (reference sequence). The CDR3 sequence is 16 residues long. The junction had 7 bases not matched to a gene; V was cut back by 1 base and J by 4 bases. DNA of the CDR3: TGTGCCACCAGCAGAGGTTCGACAGGGGGCTCTTACGAGCAGTACTTC. Translation gives CATSRGSTGGSYEQYF.

The J gene is TRBJ1-2, the V gene TRBV28; D possibly corresponds to TRBD1 (6 bases). Germline V lookup: CDR1 MDHEN, CDR2 SYDVKM. The CDR3 spans 14 residues. V was cut by 3 bases and J by 8 bases, with 16 bases left in between. The CDR3 DNA is TGTGCCAGCAGTTTTAATAGGGGGGGTCGAGGCTACACCTTC. As protein: CASSFNRGGRGYTF.

The chain uses TRBV4-3 and TRBJ1-1; D not certain. Germline CDR1 and CDR2: LGHNA and YSLEER. This CDR3 spans 14 amino acids. Trimming left V 3 bases short and J 2 bases short, with 10 bases between. CDR3 region: CASSQERVNTEAFF. In nucleotides, the CDR3 is TGCGCCAGCAGCCAGGAGCGGGTAAACACTGAAGCTTTCTTT.

The rearrangement links TRBV19 to TRBJ1-1; no reliable D call. The CDR3 extends over 13 amino acids. Germline CDR1 and CDR2: LNHDA and SQIVND (reference sequence). With 3 bases removed from V and 2 bases from J, the gap between germline ends came to 7 bases. CDR3 amino acids: CASSMRANTEAFF. CDR3 nucleotides: TGTGCCAGTAGTATGCGAGCCAACACTGAAGCTTTCTTT.

The chain links TRBV5-1 to TRBJ2-1; the match to TRBD1 covers 7 bases. The CDR3 is 16 residues long. The ends lost 4 bases at V and 8 bases at J; junction bases unmatched: 15. Germline-derived CDR1 and CDR2 are SGHRS and YFSETQ. The CDR3 DNA is TGCGCCAGCAGCCGGGGAGAGACAGGGTTTGTCGATGAGCAGTTCTTC. This translates into CASSRGETGFVDEQFF.

The rearrangement links TRBV29-1 to TRBJ2-1; 8 bases agree with TRBD2. Trimming at V came to 2 bases and at J to 7 bases, leaving 16 bases not matched to a gene. Germline V gives CDR1 SQVTM, CDR2 ANQGSEA. This CDR3 contains 17 residues. The CDR3 DNA sequence: TGCAGCGTTGAACCTAAAGGAGGGGGACTAGTAGGGAATGAGCAGTTCTTC. Translation gives CSVEPKGGGLVGNEQFF.